The rows below give T cell receptor beta chains drawn from one sample of a study of cytomegalovirus exposure and HLA in healthy donors. Sequencing was performed with immunoSEQ multiplex PCR; in TCRdb, only in-frame clones are kept and a portion is missing. The table lists about 82,000 clones, 70% to 85% of them singletons. Sequencing was done on a sample of PBMCs. Receptors were obtained from a man between 65 and 85 years old in good health and CMV-seropositive. Both conserved end residues are part of each CDR3. The D gene is left open where the match is weak. Some rows have no size entry. The others give once, few or many, or a class for an expanded clone.

clone_size,d_call,v_call,j_call,cdr3_aa,cdr3_nt
.,.,TRBV29-1,TRBJ2-5,CSVVFRTGQETQYF,TGCAGCGTTGTGTTCAGGACTGGACAAGAGACCCAGTACTTC
.,TRBD2,TRBV11-2,TRBJ2-5,CASRTGEGETQYF,TGTGCCAGCAGGACGGGGGAGGGGGAGACCCAGTACTTC
.,.,TRBV19,TRBJ1-3,CASSNQYSGNTIYF,TGTGCCAGTAGTAACCAGTACTCTGGAAACACCATATATTTT
.,TRBD2,TRBV5-1,TRBJ2-2,CASSNPSGRGGELFF,TGCGCCAGCAGCAACCCAAGCGGGAGAGGCGGGGAGCTGTTTTTT
.,.,TRBV10-3,TRBJ2-3,CAISGEVRDTQYF,TGTGCCATCAGTGGTGAGGTCCGGGATACGCAGTATTTT
.,TRBD1,TRBV7-3,TRBJ1-1,CASSRQGAGMNTEAFF,TGTGCCAGCAGCCGACAGGGGGCTGGTATGAACACTGAAGCTTTCTTT
.,TRBD2,TRBV25-1,TRBJ2-1,CASSEISGLAYNEQFF,TGTGCCAGCAGTGAAATAAGCGGACTAGCCTACAATGAGCAGTTCTTC
.,TRBD1,TRBV7-2,TRBJ1-2,CASSPTGGYGYTF,TGTGCCAGCAGCCCGACAGGGGGCTATGGCTACACCTTC
.,TRBD1,TRBV7-9,TRBJ2-7,CASSWDRVGEQYF,TGTGCCAGCAGCTGGGACAGGGTGGGGGAGCAGTACTTC
.,TRBD1,TRBV6-5,TRBJ1-1,CASSSTGTEAFF,TGTGCCAGCAGTTCGACAGGGACTGAAGCTTTCTTT
.,.,TRBV6-1,TRBJ2-6,CASSEEVGAQGANVLTF,TGTGCCAGCAGTGAAGAAGTAGGGGCGCAAGGGGCCAACGTCCTGACTTTC
.,TRBD1,TRBV28,TRBJ2-7,CASFPPGTGVIDEQYF,TGTGCCAGTTTCCCGCCAGGGACAGGGGTTATCGACGAGCAGTACTTC
.,.,TRBV2,TRBJ1-1,CASREDTEAFF,TGTGCCAGCCGGGAGGACACTGAAGCTTTCTTT
.,TRBD1,TRBV5-4,TRBJ2-2,CASSLGGQGTGELFF,TGTGCCAGCAGCTTGGGAGGACAGGGGACCGGGGAGCTGTTTTTT
.,TRBD1,TRBV30,TRBJ2-1,CAWKPTGGWNEQFF,TGTGCCTGGAAACCCACAGGGGGCTGGAATGAGCAGTTCTTC
once,.,TRBV5-1,TRBJ2-3,CASSPGEADTQYF,TGCGCCAGCAGTCCCGGAGAGGCGGATACGCAGTATTTT
.,.,TRBV19,TRBJ1-2,CASSPPGTPTPYGYTF,TGTGCCAGTAGCCCTCCCGGGACACCAACTCCTTATGGCTACACCTTC
few,.,TRBV5-6,TRBJ1-4,CASSLLTQGGNEKLFF,TGTGCCAGCAGCTTGCTGACGCAGGGAGGTAATGAAAAACTGTTTTTT
.,.,TRBV9,TRBJ2-5,CASSNQETQYF,TGTGCCAGCAGCAACCAGGAGACCCAGTACTTC
few,TRBD1,TRBV11-2,TRBJ1-2,CASSLDRADSYGYTF,TGTGCCAGCAGCTTGGACAGGGCCGATAGCTATGGCTACACCTTC
.,TRBD1,TRBV4-1,TRBJ1-4,CASSLQGQGGHNEKLFF,TGCGCCAGCAGCCTCCAGGGGCAGGGGGGTCATAATGAAAAACTGTTTTTT
once,TRBD1,TRBV4-3,TRBJ1-1,CASSQDLQGVMNTEAFF,TGCGCCAGCAGCCAAGATTTGCAGGGGGTAATGAACACTGAAGCTTTCTTT
.,.,TRBV28,TRBJ1-5,CASSPPGGHQPQHF,TGTGCCAGCAGCCCCCCGGGGGGGCATCAGCCCCAGCATTTT
few,.,TRBV18,TRBJ1-1,CASSLMDSNTEAFF,TGTGCCAGCTCACTAATGGACAGTAACACTGAAGCTTTCTTT
.,TRBD2,TRBV9,TRBJ2-3,CASSVGWTSVTDTQYF,TGTGCCAGCAGCGTTGGTTGGACTAGCGTGACAGATACGCAGTATTTT
.,.,TRBV7-2,TRBJ2-7,CASSIMGGEQYF,TGTGCCAGCAGCATCATGGGGGGCGAGCAGTACTTC
.,TRBD1,TRBV5-4,TRBJ1-1,CASSDRTGFGTEAFF,TGTGCCAGCAGCGACCGGACAGGGTTCGGCACTGAAGCTTTCTTT
.,.,TRBV30,TRBJ1-3,CAIQVGGTGNTIYF,TGTGCTATCCAAGTCGGAGGGACTGGAAACACCATATATTTT
.,.,TRBV2,TRBJ2-3,CASSPTGTDTQYF,TGTGCCAGCTCCCCGACAGGCACAGATACGCAGTATTTT
.,.,TRBV11-2,TRBJ2-5,CASSLGTVPETQYF,TGTGCCAGCAGCTTAGGAACGGTCCCGGAGACCCAGTACTTC
.,.,TRBV7-2,TRBJ2-3,CASSSPRADTQYF,TGTGCCAGCAGCTCCCCTCGCGCAGATACGCAGTATTTT
.,.,TRBV4-3,TRBJ1-4,CASSQDLFWAQTPTNEKLFF,TGCGCCAGCAGCCAAGATCTTTTTTGGGCCCAAACCCCCACTAATGAAAAACTGTTTTTT
once,TRBD2,TRBV6-5,TRBJ2-7,CASSWGTSGSYEQYF,TGTGCCAGCAGTTGGGGGACTAGCGGGAGTTACGAGCAGTACTTC
.,TRBD2,TRBV6-1,TRBJ2-2,CASSGASGSVGELFF,TGTGCCAGCAGTGGCGCTAGCGGGAGCGTAGGGGAGCTGTTTTTT
.,.,TRBV9,TRBJ1-4,CASSPRLTNEKLFF,TGTGCCAGCAGCCCTCGTCTGACTAATGAAAAACTGTTTTTT
.,TRBD1,TRBV10-3,TRBJ2-5,CATRQGQETQYF,TGTGCCACCCGACAGGGTCAAGAGACCCAGTACTTC
.,.,TRBV5-1,TRBJ2-1,CASSLEGLEQFF,TGCGCCAGCAGCTTGGAGGGACTTGAGCAGTTCTTC